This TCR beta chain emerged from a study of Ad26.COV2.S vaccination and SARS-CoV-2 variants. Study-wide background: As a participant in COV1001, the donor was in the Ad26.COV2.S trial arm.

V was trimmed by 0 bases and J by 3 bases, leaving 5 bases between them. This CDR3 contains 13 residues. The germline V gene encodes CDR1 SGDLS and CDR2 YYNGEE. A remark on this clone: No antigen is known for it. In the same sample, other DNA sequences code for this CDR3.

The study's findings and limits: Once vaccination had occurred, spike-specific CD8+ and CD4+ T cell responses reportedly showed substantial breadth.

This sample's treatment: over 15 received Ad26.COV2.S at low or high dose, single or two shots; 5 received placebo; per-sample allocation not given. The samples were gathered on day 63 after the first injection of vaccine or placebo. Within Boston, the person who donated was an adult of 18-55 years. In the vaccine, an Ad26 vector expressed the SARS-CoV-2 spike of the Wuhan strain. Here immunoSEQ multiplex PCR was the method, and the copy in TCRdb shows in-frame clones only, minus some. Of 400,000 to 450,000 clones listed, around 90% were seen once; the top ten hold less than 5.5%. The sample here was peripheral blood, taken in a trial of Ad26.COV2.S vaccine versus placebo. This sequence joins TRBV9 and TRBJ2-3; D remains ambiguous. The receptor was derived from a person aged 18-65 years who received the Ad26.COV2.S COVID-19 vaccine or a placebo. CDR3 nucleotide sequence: TGTGCCAGCAGCGTAGGGCTGACAGATACGCAGTATTTT. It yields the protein CASSVGLTDTQYF.